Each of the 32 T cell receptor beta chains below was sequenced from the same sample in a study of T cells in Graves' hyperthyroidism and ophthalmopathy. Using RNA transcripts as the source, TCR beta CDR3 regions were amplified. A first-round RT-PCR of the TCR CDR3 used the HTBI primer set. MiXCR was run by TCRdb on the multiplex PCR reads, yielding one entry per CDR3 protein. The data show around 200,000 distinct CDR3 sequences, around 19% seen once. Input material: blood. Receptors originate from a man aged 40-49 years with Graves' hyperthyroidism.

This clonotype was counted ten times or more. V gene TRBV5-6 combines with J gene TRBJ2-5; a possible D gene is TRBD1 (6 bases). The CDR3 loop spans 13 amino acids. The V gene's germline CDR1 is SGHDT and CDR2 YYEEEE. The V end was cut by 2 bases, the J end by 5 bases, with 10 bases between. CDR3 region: CASSFGQRETQYF. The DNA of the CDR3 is TGTGCCAGCAGCTTCGGACAGCGGGAGACCCAGTACTTC.

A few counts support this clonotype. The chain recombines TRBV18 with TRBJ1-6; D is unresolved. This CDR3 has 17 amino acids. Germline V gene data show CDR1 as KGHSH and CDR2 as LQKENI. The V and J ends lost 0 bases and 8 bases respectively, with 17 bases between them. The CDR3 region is CASSPPFIQPADSPLHF. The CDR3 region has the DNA TGTGCCAGCTCACCACCGTTCATTCAGCCGGCGGATTCACCCCTCCACTTT.

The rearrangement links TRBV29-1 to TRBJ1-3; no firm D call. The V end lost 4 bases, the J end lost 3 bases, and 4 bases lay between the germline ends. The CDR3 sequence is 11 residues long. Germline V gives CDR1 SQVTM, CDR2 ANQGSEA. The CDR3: CSVVGGNTIYF. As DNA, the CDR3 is TGCAGCGTTGTTGGTGGAAACACCATATATTTT.

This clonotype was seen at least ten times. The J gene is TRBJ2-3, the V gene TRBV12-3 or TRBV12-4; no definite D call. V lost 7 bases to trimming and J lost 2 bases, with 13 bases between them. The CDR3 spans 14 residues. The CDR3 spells CASTTTVNTDTQYF. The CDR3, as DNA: TGTGCCAGCACGACAACAGTTAACACAGATACGCAGTATTTT.

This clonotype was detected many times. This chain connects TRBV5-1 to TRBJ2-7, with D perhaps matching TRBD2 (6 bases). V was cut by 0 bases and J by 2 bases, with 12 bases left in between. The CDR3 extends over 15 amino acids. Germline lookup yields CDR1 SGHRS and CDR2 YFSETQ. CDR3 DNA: TGCGCCAGCAGCTTGGCTGGGGGGTCTACCTACGAGCAGTACTTC. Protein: CASSLAGGSTYEQYF.

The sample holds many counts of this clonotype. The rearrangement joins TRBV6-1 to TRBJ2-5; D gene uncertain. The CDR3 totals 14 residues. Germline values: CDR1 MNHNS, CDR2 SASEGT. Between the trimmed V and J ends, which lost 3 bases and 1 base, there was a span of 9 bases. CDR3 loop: CASSEQSFQETQYF. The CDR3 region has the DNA TGTGCCAGCAGTGAGCAGAGCTTCCAAGAGACCCAGTACTTC.

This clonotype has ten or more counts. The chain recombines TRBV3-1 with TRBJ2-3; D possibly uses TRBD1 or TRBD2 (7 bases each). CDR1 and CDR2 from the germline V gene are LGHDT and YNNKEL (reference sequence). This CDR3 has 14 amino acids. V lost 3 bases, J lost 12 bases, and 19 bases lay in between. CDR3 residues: CASSQSGTVPSQYF. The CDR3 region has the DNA TGTGCCAGCAGCCAGAGCGGGACAGTACCCTCACAGTATTTT.

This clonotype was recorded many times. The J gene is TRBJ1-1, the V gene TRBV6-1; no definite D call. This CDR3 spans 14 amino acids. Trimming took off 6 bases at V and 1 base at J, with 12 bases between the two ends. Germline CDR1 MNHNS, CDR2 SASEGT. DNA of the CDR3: TGTGCCAGCAGGGACCCCCCGGAGAACACTGAAGCTTTCTTT. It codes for CASRDPPENTEAFF.

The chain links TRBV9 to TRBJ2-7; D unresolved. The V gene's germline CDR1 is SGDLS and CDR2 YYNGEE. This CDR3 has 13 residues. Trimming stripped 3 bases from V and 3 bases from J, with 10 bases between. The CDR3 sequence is CASSASHSYEQYF. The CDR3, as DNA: TGTGCCAGCAGCGCGTCCCACAGCTACGAGCAGTACTTC.

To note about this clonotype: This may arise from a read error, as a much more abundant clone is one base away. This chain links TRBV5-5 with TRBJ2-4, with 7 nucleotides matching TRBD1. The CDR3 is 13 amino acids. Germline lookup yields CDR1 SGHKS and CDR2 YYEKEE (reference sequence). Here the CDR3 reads CASSLVQGNIQCF. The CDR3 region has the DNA TGTGCCAGCAGCTTGGTACAGGGGAACATTCAGTGCTTC.

CDR3 nucleotides: TGCAGTGCTAGAGTCAACAATAATTCACCCCTCCACTTT. Protein product: CSARVNNNSPLHF. The V gene is TRBV20-1, the J gene TRBJ1-6, with D uncertain. Germline V CDR1 and CDR2: DFQATT, SNEGSKA (reference sequence). The CDR3 is 13 residues long. Trimming took off 1 base at V and 5 bases at J, with 6 bases between the two ends.

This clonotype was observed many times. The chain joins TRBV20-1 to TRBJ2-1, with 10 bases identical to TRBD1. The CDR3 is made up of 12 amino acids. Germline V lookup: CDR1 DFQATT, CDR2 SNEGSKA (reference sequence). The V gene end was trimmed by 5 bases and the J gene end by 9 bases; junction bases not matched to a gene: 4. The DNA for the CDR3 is TGCAGTGCTGGACGACAGGGGGCTGAGCAGTTCTTC. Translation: CSAGRQGAEQFF.

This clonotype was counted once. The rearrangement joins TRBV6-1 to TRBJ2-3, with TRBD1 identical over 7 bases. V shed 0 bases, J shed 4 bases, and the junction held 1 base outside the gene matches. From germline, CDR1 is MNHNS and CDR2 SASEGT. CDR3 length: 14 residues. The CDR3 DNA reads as TGTGCCAGCAGTGAAGCAGGGGGCTCAGATACGCAGTATTTT. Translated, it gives CASSEAGGSDTQYF.

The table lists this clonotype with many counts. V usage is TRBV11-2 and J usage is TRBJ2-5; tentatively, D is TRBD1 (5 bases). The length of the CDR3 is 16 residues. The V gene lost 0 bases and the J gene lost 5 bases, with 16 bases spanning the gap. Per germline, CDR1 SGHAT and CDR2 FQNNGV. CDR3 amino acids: CASSLDPQGGTETQYF. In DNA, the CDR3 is TGTGCCAGCAGCTTAGATCCGCAGGGCGGAACTGAGACCCAGTACTTC.

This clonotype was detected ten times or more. The CDR3 DNA reads as TGTGCCAGCAGCCAAGATCCGTGGCGGGCGAGGTACGAGCAGTACTTC. The encoded protein is CASSQDPWRARYEQYF. The rearrangement uses TRBV3-1 and TRBJ2-7; a weak D match, TRBD2 (5 bases). Germline CDR1 reads LGHDT; CDR2 reads YNNKEL (reference sequence). The V end was cut by 0 bases, the J end by 4 bases, with 16 bases between. This CDR3 is 16 amino acids long.

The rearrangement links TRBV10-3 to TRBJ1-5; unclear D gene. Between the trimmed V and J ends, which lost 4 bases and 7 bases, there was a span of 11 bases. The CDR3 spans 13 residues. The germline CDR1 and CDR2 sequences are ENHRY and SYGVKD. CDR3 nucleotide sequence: TGTGCCATCAGTGCGGCAGCCACGCAGCCCCAGCATTTT. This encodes CAISAAATQPQHF.

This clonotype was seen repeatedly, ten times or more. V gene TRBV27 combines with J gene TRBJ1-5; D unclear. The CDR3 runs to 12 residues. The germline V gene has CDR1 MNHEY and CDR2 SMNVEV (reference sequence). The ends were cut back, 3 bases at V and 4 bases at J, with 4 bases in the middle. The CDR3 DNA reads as TGTGCCAGCAGTTTTGTGAATCAGCCCCAGCATTTT. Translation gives CASSFVNQPQHF.

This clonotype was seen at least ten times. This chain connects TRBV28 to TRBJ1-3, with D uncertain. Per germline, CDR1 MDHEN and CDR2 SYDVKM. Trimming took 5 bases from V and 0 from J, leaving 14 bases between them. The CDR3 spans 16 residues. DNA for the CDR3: TGTGCCAGCAGTCGTATCGGGCCCCGCTCTGGAAACACCATATATTTT. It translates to CASSRIGPRSGNTIYF.

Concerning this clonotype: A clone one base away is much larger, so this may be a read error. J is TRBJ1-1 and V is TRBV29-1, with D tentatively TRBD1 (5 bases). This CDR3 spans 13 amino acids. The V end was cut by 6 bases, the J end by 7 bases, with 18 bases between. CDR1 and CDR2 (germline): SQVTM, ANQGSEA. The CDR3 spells CSVLRMGEGEAFF. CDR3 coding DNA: TGCAGCGTCCTCCGTATGGGGGAGGGTGAAGCTTTCTTT.

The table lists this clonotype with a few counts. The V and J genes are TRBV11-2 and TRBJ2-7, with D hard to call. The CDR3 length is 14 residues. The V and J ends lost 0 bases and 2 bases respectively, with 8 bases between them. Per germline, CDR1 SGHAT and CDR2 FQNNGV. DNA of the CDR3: TGTGCCAGCAGCTTAGATAGACAAACCTACGAGCAGTACTTC. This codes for CASSLDRQTYEQYF.

The CDR3 sequence is CASSVQNFYNEQFF. The CDR3 DNA reads as TGTGCCAGCAGCGTACAGAACTTCTACAATGAGCAGTTCTTC. This chain joins TRBV6-2 or TRBV6-3 and TRBJ2-1; D gene unclear. Germline CDR1 reads MNHEY; CDR2 reads SVGEGT. This CDR3 contains 14 residues. Trimming took 6 bases from V and 3 from J, leaving 12 bases between them.

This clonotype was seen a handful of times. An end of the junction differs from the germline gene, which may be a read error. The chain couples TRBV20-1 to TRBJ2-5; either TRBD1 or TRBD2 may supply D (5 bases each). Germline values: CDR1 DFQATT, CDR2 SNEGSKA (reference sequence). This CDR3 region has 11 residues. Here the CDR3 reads CSAGTQGTQYF. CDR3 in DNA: TGCAGTGCCGGGACGCAAGGGACCCAGTACTTC.

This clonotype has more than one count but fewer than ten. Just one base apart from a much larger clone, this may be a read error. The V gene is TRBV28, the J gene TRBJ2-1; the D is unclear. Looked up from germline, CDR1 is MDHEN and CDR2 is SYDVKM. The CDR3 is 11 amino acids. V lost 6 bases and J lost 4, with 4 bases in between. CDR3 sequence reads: CASSPYNEQFF. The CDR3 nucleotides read TGTGCCAGCAGCCCGTACAATGAGCAGTTCTTC.

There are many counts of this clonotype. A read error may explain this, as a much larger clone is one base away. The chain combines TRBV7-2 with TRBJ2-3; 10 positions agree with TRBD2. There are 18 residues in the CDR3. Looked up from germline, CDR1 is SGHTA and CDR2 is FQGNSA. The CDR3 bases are TGTGCCGGCAGCTTCCTCTCTAGCGGGGGCGCGATTACAGATACGCAGTATTTT. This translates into CAGSFLSSGGAITDTQYF.

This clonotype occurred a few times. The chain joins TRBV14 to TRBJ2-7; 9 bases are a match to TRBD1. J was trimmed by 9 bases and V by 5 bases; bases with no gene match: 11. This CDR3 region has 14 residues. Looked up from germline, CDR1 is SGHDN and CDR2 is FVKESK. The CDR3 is CASSNGQGRLGQYF. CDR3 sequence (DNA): TGTGCCAGCAGCAATGGACAGGGGCGTCTTGGGCAGTACTTC.

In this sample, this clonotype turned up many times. Here the CDR3 reads CSATLGRGNDEQYF. In nucleotides, the CDR3 is TGCAGTGCCACCTTGGGGAGGGGCAACGACGAGCAGTACTTC. The rearrangement uses TRBV20-1 and TRBJ2-7; 7 bases are shared with TRBD2. This CDR3 has 14 residues. Germline trimming cut 6 bases from V and 5 bases from J; bases unmatched to any gene: 13. The V gene's germline CDR1 is DFQATT and CDR2 SNEGSKA (reference sequence).

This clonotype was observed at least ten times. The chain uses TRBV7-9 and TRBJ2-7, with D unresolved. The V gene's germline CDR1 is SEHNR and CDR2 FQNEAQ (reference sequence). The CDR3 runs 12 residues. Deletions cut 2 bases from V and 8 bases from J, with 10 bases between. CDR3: CASSLQLSQQYF. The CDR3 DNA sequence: TGTGCCAGCAGCTTACAACTCAGCCAGCAGTACTTC.

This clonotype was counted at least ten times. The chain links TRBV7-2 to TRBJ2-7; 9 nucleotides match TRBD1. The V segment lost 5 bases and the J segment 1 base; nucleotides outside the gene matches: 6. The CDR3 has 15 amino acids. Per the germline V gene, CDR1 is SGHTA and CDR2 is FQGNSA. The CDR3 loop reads CASSRSGTGSYEQYF. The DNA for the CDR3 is TGTGCCAGCAGCCGTTCCGGGACAGGGTCCTACGAGCAGTACTTC.

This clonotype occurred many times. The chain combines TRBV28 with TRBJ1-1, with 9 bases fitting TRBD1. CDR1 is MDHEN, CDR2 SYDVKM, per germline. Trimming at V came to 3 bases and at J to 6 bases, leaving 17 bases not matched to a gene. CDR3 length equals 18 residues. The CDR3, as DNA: TGTGCCAGCAGTTTCAGCCTAGGACAGGGGACCGGGACCTCTGAAGCTTTCTTT. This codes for CASSFSLGQGTGTSEAFF.

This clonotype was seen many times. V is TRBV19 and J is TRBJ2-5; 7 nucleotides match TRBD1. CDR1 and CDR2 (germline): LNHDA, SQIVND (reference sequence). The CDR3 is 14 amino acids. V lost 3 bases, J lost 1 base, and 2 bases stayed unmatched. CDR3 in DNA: TGTGCCAGTAGTATCAGACAGGGCCAAGAGACCCAGTACTTC. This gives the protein CASSIRQGQETQYF.

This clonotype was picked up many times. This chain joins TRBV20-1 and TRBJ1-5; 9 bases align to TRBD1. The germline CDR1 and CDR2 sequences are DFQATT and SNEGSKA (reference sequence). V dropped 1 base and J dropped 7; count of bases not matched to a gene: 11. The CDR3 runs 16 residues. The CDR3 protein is CSARVPPGQGGQPQHF. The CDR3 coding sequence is TGCAGTGCTAGAGTCCCACCGGGACAGGGTGGGCAGCCCCAGCATTTT.

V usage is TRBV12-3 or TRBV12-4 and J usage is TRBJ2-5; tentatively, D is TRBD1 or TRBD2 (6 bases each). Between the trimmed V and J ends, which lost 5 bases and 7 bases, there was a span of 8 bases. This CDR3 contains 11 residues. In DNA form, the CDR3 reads TGTGCCAGCAGTGGGGGGCGGACCCAGTACTTC. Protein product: CASSGGRTQYF.